This T cell receptor (beta chain) was sequenced in a study of blood T cell repertoires in COVID-19. Participant age was roughly 18 to 89 years, and participants resided in fewer than 25 US areas. The method was immunoSEQ multiplex PCR; TCRdb's version includes in-frame clones alone and lacks a portion of them. The sample contains roughly 500,000 clones, roughly 90% of which appear only once. The receptor was isolated from a woman aged 40-49 years who had recovered from COVID-19. Sequenced sample: PBMCs or T cells enriched from blood (not recorded which).

CDR3 in DNA: TGTGCCAGCAGCGTAGCTGGCGGGGTGGCGAACACCGGGGAGCTGTTTTTT. Translation: CASSVAGGVANTGELFF. The J gene is TRBJ2-2, the V gene TRBV9; possible D gene TRBD2, 6 bases. Germline V gene sequence: CDR1 SGDLS, CDR2 YYNGEE. V dropped 0 bases and J dropped 0 bases, with 12 bases sitting between them. This CDR3 spans 17 amino acids.